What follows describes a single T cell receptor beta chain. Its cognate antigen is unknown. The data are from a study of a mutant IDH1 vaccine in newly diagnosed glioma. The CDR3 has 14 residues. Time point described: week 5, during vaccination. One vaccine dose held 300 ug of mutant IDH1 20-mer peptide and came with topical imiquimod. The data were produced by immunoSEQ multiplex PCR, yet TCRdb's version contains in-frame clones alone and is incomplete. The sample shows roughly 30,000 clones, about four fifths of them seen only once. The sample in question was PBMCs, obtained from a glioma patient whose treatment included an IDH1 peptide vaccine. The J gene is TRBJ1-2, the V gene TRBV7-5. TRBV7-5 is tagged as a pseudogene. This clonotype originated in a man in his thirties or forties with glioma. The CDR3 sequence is CVRSPGGTGNGYTF. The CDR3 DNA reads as TGTGTCAGAAGCCCCGGGGGGACGGGAAATGGCTACACCTTC.